Presented here are 21 T cell receptor beta chains from one specimen sequenced in a study of T-cell memory formation after mild COVID-19. From the 5' RACE reads, TCRdb called clonotypes with MiXCR, one entry per CDR3 protein. The sample yields more than 450,000 distinct CDR3 sequences, around 17% seen once. The sequencing sample was made of PBMCs or a T cell subset sorted from them (not recorded which). These receptors all come from an adult woman who had mild COVID-19 (a few samples of this study predate the infection). Cell type and time point are not known.

The table lists this clonotype with a few counts. This sequence joins TRBV15 and TRBJ2-7, with a weak D call TRBD1 (6 bases). The CDR3 is 15 residues long. CDR1 LNHNV and CDR2 YYDKDF come from the germline V gene (reference sequence). Trimming left V 1 base short and J 0 bases short, with 10 bases between. CDR3 sequence: CATSRAQGHSYEQYF. The CDR3 coding sequence is TGTGCCACCAGCAGAGCCCAGGGACACTCCTACGAGCAGTACTTC.

This clonotype came up a few times. The chain couples TRBV11-3 to TRBJ2-7; 7 bases are shared with TRBD1. CDR3 length: 15 amino acids. Per germline, CDR1 SGHNT and CDR2 YENEEA. After removal of 5 bases from V and 3 bases from J, the junction contained 10 bases not matched to a gene. CDR3 coding DNA: TGTGCCAGCAGCATGACAGGGTTGGGCCGCTACGAGCAGTACTTC. As protein: CASSMTGLGRYEQYF. Looking up the rest from reference TRBV11-3 and TRBJ2-7 gives the full variable domain: EAGVVQSPRYKIIEKKQPVAFWCNPISGHNTLYWYLQNLGQGPELLIRYENEEAVDDSQLPKDRFSAERLKGVDSTLKIQPAELGDSAVYLCASSMTGLGRYEQYFGPGTRLTVT.

A few counts support this clonotype. The V call is TRBV7-9, the J call TRBJ2-5; D is possibly TRBD1 (6 bases). The CDR3 has 14 residues. V gave up 5 bases and J gave up 4 bases, with 14 bases separating them. Germline assignment: CDR1 SEHNR and CDR2 FQNEAQ (reference sequence). As DNA, the CDR3 is TGTGCCAGCAGCGACTTAAGACAGGCAGAGACCCAGTACTTC. Translated: CASSDLRQAETQYF.

The rearrangement links TRBV24-1 to TRBJ2-1, with 7 positions matching TRBD1. The CDR3 has 16 residues. Germline loops: CDR1 KGHDR, CDR2 SFDVKD. V gave up 4 bases and J gave up 2 bases; unmatched junction bases: 7. CDR3 DNA: TGTGCCACCAGTGACCCCCGGGACAGCCCCTACAATGAGCAGTTCTTC. Its translation is CATSDPRDSPYNEQFF.

V usage is TRBV5-1 and J usage is TRBJ2-7; D not certain. Germline-derived CDR1 and CDR2 are SGHRS and YFSETQ. Trimming removed 4 bases at V and 0 bases at J, with 14 bases between. There are 15 residues in the CDR3. The CDR3 sequence is CASSPIEVSSYEQYF. DNA of the CDR3: TGCGCCAGCAGCCCTATTGAGGTTAGCTCCTACGAGCAGTACTTC.

There are a few counts of this clonotype. This chain uses TRBV29-1 with TRBJ1-1; D is uncertain. CDR3 length: 11 amino acids. The germline CDR1 and CDR2 sequences are SQVTM and ANQGSEA. The V and J ends lost 3 bases and 1 base respectively, with 3 bases between them. CDR3 in DNA: TGCAGCGTTGAGTGGAACACTGAAGCTTTCTTT. Its protein is CSVEWNTEAFF.

This rearrangement joins TRBV5-1 to TRBJ2-6; D is undetermined. Germline V lookup: CDR1 SGHRS, CDR2 YFSETQ. CDR3 length: 15 amino acids. V dropped 2 bases and J dropped 2 bases, with 8 bases sitting between them. The CDR3: CASSFDLPGANVLTF. CDR3 coding DNA: TGCGCCAGCAGCTTTGATTTACCTGGGGCCAACGTCCTGACTTTC.

The chain links TRBV12-3 or TRBV12-4 to TRBJ1-1, with 7 bases fitting TRBD1. This CDR3 spans 13 amino acids. The trim removed 4 bases at V and 6 bases at J, leaving 5 bases unmatched. The CDR3 coding sequence is TGTGCCAGCAGTTATGAGGGGGCCCCTGAAGCTTTCTTT. Protein product: CASSYEGAPEAFF.

This clonotype was picked up a small number of times. The genes are TRBV7-8 and TRBJ2-5; D unclear. The CDR3 contains 16 residues. Trimming removed 1 base from V and 3 bases from J, with 15 bases in between. Germline V gene sequence: CDR1 SGHVS, CDR2 FQNEAQ. This CDR3 is CASSLEAANFEETQYF. CDR3 sequence (DNA): TGTGCCAGCAGCTTAGAGGCGGCTAACTTCGAAGAGACCCAGTACTTC.

The chain carries TRBV5-4 and TRBJ1-6; tentatively, D is TRBD1 (6 bases). Per germline, CDR1 SGHNT and CDR2 YYREEE (reference sequence). The length of the CDR3 is 17 residues. V gave up 3 bases and J gave up 6 bases, with 19 bases separating them. CDR3 amino acids: CASSSLTGAPTNSPLHF. The CDR3 nucleotides are TGTGCCAGCAGCTCTTTGACAGGAGCCCCGACTAATTCACCCCTCCACTTT.

This clonotype was observed a few times. Here the CDR3 reads CASSPRAINIQYF. CDR3 in DNA: TGTGCCAGCAGCCCCCGGGCCATTAACATTCAGTACTTC. The chain links TRBV7-2 to TRBJ2-4; D uncertain. The CDR3 covers 13 residues. The ends were cut back, 5 bases at V and 7 bases at J, with 12 bases in the middle. Germline V lookup: CDR1 SGHTA, CDR2 FQGNSA.

The chain has TRBV7-3 and TRBJ2-1; tentative D call: TRBD1 (6 bases). The CDR3 sequence is 13 residues long. Germline CDR1 reads SGHTA; CDR2 reads FQGTGA. Trimming stripped 5 bases from V and 11 bases from J, with 16 bases between. CDR3 sequence: CASSPAPRGKQFF. DNA for the CDR3: TGTGCCAGCAGCCCGGCTCCCAGGGGAAAGCAGTTCTTC.

The genes are TRBV7-3 and TRBJ1-6; no definite D call. This CDR3 spans 14 amino acids. Trimming removed 3 bases at V and 7 bases at J, with 10 bases between. Germline V gene data show CDR1 as SGHTA and CDR2 as FQGTGA. CDR3 in amino acids: CASSLRRENSPLHF. CDR3 nucleotides: TGTGCCAGCAGCTTGCGGCGGGAGAATTCACCCCTCCACTTT.

The genes are TRBV10-3 and TRBJ2-3; TRBD1 matches at 10 bases. Losses at the gene ends were 10 bases for V and 5 bases for J; bases not matched to a gene: 3. The CDR3 extends over 12 amino acids. Germline V lookup: CDR1 ENHRY, CDR2 SYGVKD. Written as DNA, the CDR3 is TGTGCCACGGGACAGGGGTTAGATACGCAGTATTTT. This codes for CATGQGLDTQYF.

The gene calls are TRBV27 and TRBJ2-7; 10 nucleotides line up with TRBD1. Germline lookup yields CDR1 MNHEY and CDR2 SMNVEV (reference sequence). This CDR3 contains 15 residues. V was pared by 5 bases and J by 9 bases, with 13 bases of the junction left unmatched. The CDR3 bases are TGTGCCAGCAGTCCCCCGGACAGGGGGAATTTAGGGCAGTACTTC. Translating gives CASSPPDRGNLGQYF.

Ten or more counts support this clonotype. V is TRBV7-3 and J is TRBJ2-1; D might be TRBD1 (6 bases). Germline V lookup: CDR1 SGHTA, CDR2 FQGTGA. The CDR3 loop spans 15 amino acids. V shed 3 bases and J shed 0 bases, with 9 bases lying between them. The CDR3 reads CASSLEQGSYNEQFF. The CDR3 bases are TGTGCCAGCAGCTTGGAACAGGGCTCCTACAATGAGCAGTTCTTC.

This clonotype was detected only a few times. The chain is built from TRBV4-3 and TRBJ2-7; TRBD2 matches at 7 bases. The CDR3 totals 17 residues. V lost 0 bases to trimming and J lost 0 bases; unmatched junction nucleotides: 8. Germline CDR1 reads LGHNA; CDR2 reads YSLEER. CDR3 region: CASSQDYSASGSYEQYF. The CDR3, as DNA: TGCGCCAGCAGCCAAGACTACTCGGCTAGCGGCTCCTACGAGCAGTACTTC.

This clonotype has more than one count but fewer than ten. The chain links TRBV7-2 to TRBJ2-1; 7 bases agree with TRBD1. The CDR3 covers 15 residues. Germline CDR1 SGHTA, CDR2 FQGNSA. The junction had 2 bases not matched to a gene; V was cut back by 3 bases and J by 0 bases. The CDR3 DNA reads TGTGCCAGCAGCTTCGACAGGGACTCCTACAATGAGCAGTTCTTC. Translation: CASSFDRDSYNEQFF.

The genes are TRBV20-1 and TRBJ1-1; no clear D gene. Trimming cost V 0 bases and J 0 bases, with 11 bases left between them. CDR1 and CDR2 from the germline V gene are DFQATT and SNEGSKA (reference sequence). The CDR3 contains 15 residues. CDR3 bases: TGCAGTGCTAGAGATTTGCGGGAACTGAACACTGAAGCTTTCTTT. It encodes CSARDLRELNTEAFF.

This chain joins TRBV7-9 and TRBJ2-7; tentative D call: TRBD2 (5 bases). CDR1 is SEHNR and CDR2 is FQNEAQ in the germline V gene (reference sequence). The germline V and J ends were trimmed by 5 bases and 1 base, with 12 bases remaining between them. The CDR3 has 14 residues. The CDR3 DNA follows: TGTGCCAGCAGCCATACGGACTCTTCCTACGAGCAGTACTTC. It specifies CASSHTDSSYEQYF.

This clonotype was found a few times. The rearrangement uses TRBV27 and TRBJ2-7; perhaps TRBD2 as D (5 bases). Trimming removed 5 bases at V and 5 bases at J, with 19 bases between. The CDR3 is made up of 15 amino acids. The V gene's germline CDR1 is MNHEY and CDR2 SMNVEV (reference sequence). The CDR3 here is CASSLARSGFHEQYF. The CDR3 nucleotides are TGTGCCAGCAGTCTCGCCCGATCGGGGTTCCACGAGCAGTACTTC.